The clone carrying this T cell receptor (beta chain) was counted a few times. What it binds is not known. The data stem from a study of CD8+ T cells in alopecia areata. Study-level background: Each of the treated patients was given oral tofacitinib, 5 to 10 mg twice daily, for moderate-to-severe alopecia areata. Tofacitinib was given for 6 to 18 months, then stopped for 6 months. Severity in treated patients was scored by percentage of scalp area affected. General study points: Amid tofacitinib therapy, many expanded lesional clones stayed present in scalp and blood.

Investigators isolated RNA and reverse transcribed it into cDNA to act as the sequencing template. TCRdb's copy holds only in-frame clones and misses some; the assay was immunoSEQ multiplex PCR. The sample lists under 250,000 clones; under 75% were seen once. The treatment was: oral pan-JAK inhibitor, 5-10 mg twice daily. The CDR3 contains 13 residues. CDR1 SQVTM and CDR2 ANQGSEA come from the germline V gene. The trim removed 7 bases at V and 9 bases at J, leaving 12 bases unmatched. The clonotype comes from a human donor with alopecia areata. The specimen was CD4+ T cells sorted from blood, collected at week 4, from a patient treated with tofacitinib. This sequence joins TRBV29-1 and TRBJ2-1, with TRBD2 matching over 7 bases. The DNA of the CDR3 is TGCAGCGCCTACTTCAAAGCGGGAACTGAGCAGTTCTTC. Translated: CSAYFKAGTEQFF.